This T cell receptor (beta chain) was documented in a study of T cell responses to AZD1222 COVID-19 vaccine. The study's findings and limits: Spike-specific TCR repertoires showed rising breadth and depth after two AZD1222 doses. Clonal diversity may have been underestimated in mostly white British donors. As reported, nearly half of all spike-specific TCRs target variant regions that are unmutated.

Assay: immunoSEQ multiplex PCR; the TCRdb copy retains only in-frame clones and omits some. The sample records 85,000 to 120,000 clones, about nine tenths being singletons. CDR1 is SGHTA and CDR2 is FQGTGA in the germline V gene. The V end was cut by 5 bases, the J end by 1 base, with 10 bases between. This CDR3 is 14 amino acids long. Second doses that came at about 4 or about 12 weeks were put together. Comment on this clone: What it binds is not known.

This sequence joins TRBV7-3 and TRBJ2-3; D may be TRBD2 (5 bases). The clonotype was recovered from an adult who received the AZD1222 COVID-19 vaccine. The sequences come from peripheral blood, collected 28 days after the second AZD1222 dose. CDR3 amino acids: CASSPHGGTDTQYF. The DNA of the CDR3 is TGTGCCAGCAGCCCCCACGGGGGCACAGATACGCAGTATTTT.